These 8 T cell receptor beta chains were all obtained from the same sample, sequenced in a study of cytomegalovirus exposure and HLA in healthy donors. 13 Jbeta primers and 60 Vbeta primers were used for the PCR. The table came from immunoSEQ multiplex PCR; TCRdb's copy has only in-frame clones and leaves some out. This sample has approximately 80,000 clones, with over 65% found just once. Sequenced input: PBMCs. The receptors come from a woman in her thirties or forties in good health and CMV-seropositive.

The J gene is TRBJ2-3, the V gene TRBV4-2; 10 nucleotides agree with TRBD2. CDR3 length: 16 amino acids. With 0 bases clipped from V and 4 bases from J, the junction kept 4 bases outside the gene matches. CDR1 and CDR2 from the germline V gene are LGHNA and YNFKEQ. The CDR3 loop is CASSQDSGGRADTQYF. The DNA for the CDR3 is TGTGCCAGCAGCCAAGATAGCGGGGGGCGGGCAGATACGCAGTATTTT.

The rearrangement links TRBV15 to TRBJ2-7; maybe TRBD2 (7 bases). The CDR3 is made up of 19 amino acids. Per the germline V gene, CDR1 is LNHNV and CDR2 is YYDKDF (reference sequence). V dropped 3 bases and J dropped 3 bases, with 27 bases sitting between them. CDR3 region: CATSRPGGSENVGHYEQYF. The CDR3 DNA reads TGTGCCACCAGCAGGCCGGGCGGGAGTGAGAATGTGGGACACTACGAGCAGTACTTC. Based on the CDR3 plus reference TRBV15 and TRBJ2-7, the full variable domain is DAMVIQNPRYQVTQFGKPVTLSCSQTLNHNVMYWYQQKSSQAPKLLFHYYDKDFNNEADTPDNFQSRRPNTSFCFLDIRSPGLGDTAMYLCATSRPGGSENVGHYEQYFGPGTRLTVT.

The chain links TRBV6-1 to TRBJ1-1, with no clear D. Germline V gene sequence: CDR1 MNHNS, CDR2 SASEGT. Trimming took 2 bases from V and 0 from J, leaving 25 bases between them. CDR3 length: 20 residues. The CDR3 loop reads CASSEPRPAAVTILNTEAFF. In DNA, the CDR3 is TGTGCCAGCAGTGAACCTCGCCCTGCCGCGGTAACGATTTTGAACACTGAAGCTTTCTTT.

This clone occurred once. V gene TRBV6-5 combines with J gene TRBJ1-2; D remains unclear. Germline V gene lookup returns CDR1 MNHEY and CDR2 SVGAGI. V was pared by 5 bases and J by 0 bases, with 4 bases between. There are 12 residues in the CDR3. The chain's CDR3 is CASSTANYGYTF. The CDR3 region has the DNA TGTGCCAGCAGTACAGCTAACTATGGCTACACCTTC.

This clone was seen a handful of times. The V gene is TRBV7-9, the J gene TRBJ1-2; TRBD1 aligns across 9 bases. After removal of 1 base from V and 6 bases from J, the junction contained 12 bases not matched to a gene. This CDR3 is 17 amino acids long. Germline V gives CDR1 SEHNR, CDR2 FQNEAQ (reference sequence). The CDR3 region is CASSLVIATGGSDGYTF. The CDR3 nucleotides are TGTGCCAGCAGCTTAGTTATTGCGACAGGGGGATCTGATGGCTACACCTTC.

This chain joins TRBV6-5 and TRBJ2-7; TRBD1 aligns across 7 bases. V was clipped by 6 bases and J by 1 base; unmatched bases: 6. The CDR3 has 14 residues. CDR1 and CDR2 (germline): MNHEY, SVGAGI. CDR3 in amino acids: CASRAGGSSYEQYF. The CDR3 coding sequence is TGTGCCAGCAGGGCAGGGGGTTCATCCTACGAGCAGTACTTC.

The V and J genes are TRBV2 and TRBJ2-2; 9 bases agree with TRBD1. Losses at the gene ends were 10 bases for V and 4 bases for J; bases not matched to a gene: 4. The CDR3 is made up of 13 amino acids. Germline CDR1 SNHLY, CDR2 FYNNEI. The CDR3: CATDRGGTGELFF. DNA for the CDR3: TGTGCCACCGACAGGGGGGGCACCGGGGAGCTGTTTTTT.

The rearrangement joins TRBV12-5 to TRBJ2-7; tentative D call: TRBD1 (7 bases). The V end was cut by 6 bases, the J end by 9 bases, with 18 bases between. There are 13 residues in the CDR3. Germline CDR1 reads LGHNT; CDR2 reads FRNRAP. The CDR3 sequence is CASGREEGAWQYF. The CDR3 DNA reads as TGTGCTAGTGGCCGAGAGGAGGGGGCTTGGCAGTACTTC. The full variable domain, with the rest looked up from reference TRBV12-5 and TRBJ2-7, is DARVTQTPRHKVTEMGQEVTMRCQPILGHNTVFWYRQTMMQGLELLAYFRNRAPLDDSGMPKDRFSAEMPDATLATLKIQPSEPRDSAVYFCASGREEGAWQYFGPGTRLTVT.